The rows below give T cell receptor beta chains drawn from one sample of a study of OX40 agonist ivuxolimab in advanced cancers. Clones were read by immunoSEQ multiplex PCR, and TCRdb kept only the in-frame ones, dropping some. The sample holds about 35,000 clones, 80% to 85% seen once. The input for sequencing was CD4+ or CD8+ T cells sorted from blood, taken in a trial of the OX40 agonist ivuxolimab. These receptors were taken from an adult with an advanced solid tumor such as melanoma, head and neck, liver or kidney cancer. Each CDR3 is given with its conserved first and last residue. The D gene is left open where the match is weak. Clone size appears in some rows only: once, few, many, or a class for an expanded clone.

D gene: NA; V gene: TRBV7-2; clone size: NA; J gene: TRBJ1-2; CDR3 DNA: TGTGCCAGCAGCTTGGACTTCCAAAGTGGCTACACCTTC; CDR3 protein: CASSLDFQSGYTF
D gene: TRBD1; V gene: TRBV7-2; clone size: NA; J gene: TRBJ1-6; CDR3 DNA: TGTGCCAGCAGCTTAGTGCCGGGACAGAATAATTCACCCCTCCACTTT; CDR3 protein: CASSLVPGQNNSPLHF
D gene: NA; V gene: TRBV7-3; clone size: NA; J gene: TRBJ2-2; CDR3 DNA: TGTGCCAGCAGGGATTACTCGACAGGGAACACCGGGGAGCTGTTTTTT; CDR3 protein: CASRDYSTGNTGELFF
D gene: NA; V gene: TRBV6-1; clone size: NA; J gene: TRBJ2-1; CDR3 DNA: TGTGCCAGCATGGAAGGGGACTCGGCCTACAATGAGCAGTTCTTC; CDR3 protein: CASMEGDSAYNEQFF
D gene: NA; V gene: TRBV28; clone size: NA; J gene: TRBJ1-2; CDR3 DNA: TGTGCCAGCAGTTCCGAGAAGTATGGCTACACCTTC; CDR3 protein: CASSSEKYGYTF
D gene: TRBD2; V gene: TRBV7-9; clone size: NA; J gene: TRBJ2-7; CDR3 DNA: TGTGCCAGCAGCCCCTGGACTAGCGGGAGAATGGGTGGGGTCTACGAGCAGTACTTC; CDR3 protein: CASSPWTSGRMGGVYEQYF
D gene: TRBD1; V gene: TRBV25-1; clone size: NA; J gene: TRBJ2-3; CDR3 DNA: TGTGCCAGCAGTGAACCCTCGGGACAGGGAGGGGATACGCAGTATTTT; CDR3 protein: CASSEPSGQGGDTQYF
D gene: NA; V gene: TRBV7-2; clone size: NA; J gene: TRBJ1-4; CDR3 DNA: TGTGCCAGCAGCCATTCGACAGGAATTAATGAAAAACTGTTTTTT; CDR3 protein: CASSHSTGINEKLFF
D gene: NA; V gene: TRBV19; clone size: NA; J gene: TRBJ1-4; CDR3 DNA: TGTGCCTCCCTAGCTTCAACTAATGAAAAACTGTTTTTT; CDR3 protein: CASLASTNEKLFF
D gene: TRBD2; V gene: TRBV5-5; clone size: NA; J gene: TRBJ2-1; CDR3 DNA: TGTGCCAGCAGCTCAGCCGGTCCGGGGCGGCGGGGGAATGAGCAGTTCTTC; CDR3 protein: CASSSAGPGRRGNEQFF
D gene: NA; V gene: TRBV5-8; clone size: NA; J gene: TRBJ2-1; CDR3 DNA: TGTGCCAGCAGCTTGGCGGGCACTTACAATGAGCAGTTCTTC; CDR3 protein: CASSLAGTYNEQFF
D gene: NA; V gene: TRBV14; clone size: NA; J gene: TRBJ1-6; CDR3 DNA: TGTGCCAGCCGGCAGGTCGATAATTCACCCCTCCACTTT; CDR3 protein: CASRQVDNSPLHF
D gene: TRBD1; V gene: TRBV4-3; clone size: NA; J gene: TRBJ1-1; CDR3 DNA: TGCGCCAGCAGCCAAGACCCGACAGGGGCGAACACTGAAGCTTTCTTT; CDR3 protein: CASSQDPTGANTEAFF
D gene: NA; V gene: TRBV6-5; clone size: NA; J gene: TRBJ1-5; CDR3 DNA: TGTGCCAGCAGGGCCGGAGGGAGTCAGCCCCAGCATTTT; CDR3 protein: CASRAGGSQPQHF
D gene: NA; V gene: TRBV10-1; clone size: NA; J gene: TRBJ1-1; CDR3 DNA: TGCGCCAGCAAAGGGAACACTGAAGCTTTCTTT; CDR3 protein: CASKGNTEAFF
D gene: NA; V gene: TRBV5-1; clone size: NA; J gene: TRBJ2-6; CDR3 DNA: TGCGCCAGCGGCTTGGCGGGAAACCCTGGGGCCAACGTCCTGACTTTC; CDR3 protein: CASGLAGNPGANVLTF
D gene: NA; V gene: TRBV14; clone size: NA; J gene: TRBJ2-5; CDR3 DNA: TGTGCCAGCAGCCAAGTGGGTAGGGAATACTTC; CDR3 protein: CASSQVGREYF
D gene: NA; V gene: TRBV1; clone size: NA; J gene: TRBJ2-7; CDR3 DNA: TGCACCAGCAGCCAAGATCCCCCGGGGGGCCCTGTTCCGTCCTACGAGCAGTACTTC; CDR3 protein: CTSSQDPPGGPVPSYEQYF
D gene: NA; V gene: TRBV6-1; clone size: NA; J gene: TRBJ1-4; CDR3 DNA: TGTGCCAGCAGTGAAGGGGGCGGCACTCCGAATGAAAAACTGTTTTTT; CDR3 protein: CASSEGGGTPNEKLFF
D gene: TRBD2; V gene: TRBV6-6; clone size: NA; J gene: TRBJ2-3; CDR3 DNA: TGTGCCAGCAGTCGACGGGGGGGAATTAGCACAGATACGCAGTATTTT; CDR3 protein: CASSRRGGISTDTQYF
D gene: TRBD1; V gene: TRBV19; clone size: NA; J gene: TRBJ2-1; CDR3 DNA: TGTGCCAGTAGCCCCCTGGGGACAGGGACCTACAATGAGCAGTTCTTC; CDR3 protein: CASSPLGTGTYNEQFF
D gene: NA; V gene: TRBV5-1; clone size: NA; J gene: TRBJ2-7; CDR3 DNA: TGCGCCAGCAGCTTGGTCCCGGGGGCGCAAGGCGAGCAGTACTTC; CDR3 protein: CASSLVPGAQGEQYF
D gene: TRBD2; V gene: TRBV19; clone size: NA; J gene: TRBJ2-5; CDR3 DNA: TGTGCCAGTAGTTATCCCTCCCTGGGGGGGGGCCAAGAGACCCAGTACTTC; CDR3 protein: CASSYPSLGGGQETQYF
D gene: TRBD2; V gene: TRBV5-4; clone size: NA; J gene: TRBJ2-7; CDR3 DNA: TGTGCCAGCAGCCCAGGGACTAGCGTGTACGAGCAGTACTTC; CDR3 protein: CASSPGTSVYEQYF
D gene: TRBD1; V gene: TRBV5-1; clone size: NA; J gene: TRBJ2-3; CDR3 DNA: TGCGCCAGCAGCACACAGACAGGGTTTGGCTCAGATACGCAGTATTTT; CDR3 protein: CASSTQTGFGSDTQYF
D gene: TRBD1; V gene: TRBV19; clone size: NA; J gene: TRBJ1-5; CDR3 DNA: TGTGCCAGTAGTATCCGGACAGGGGGCAACAATCAGCCCCAGCATTTT; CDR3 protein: CASSIRTGGNNQPQHF
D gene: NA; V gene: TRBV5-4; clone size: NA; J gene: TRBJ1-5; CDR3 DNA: TGTGCCAGCAGCTCGGAGCTTCGTCAGCCCCAGCATTTT; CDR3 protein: CASSSELRQPQHF
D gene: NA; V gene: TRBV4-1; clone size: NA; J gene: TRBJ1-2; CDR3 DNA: TGCGCCAGCAGCCAAGCGGGGTATGGCTACACCTTC; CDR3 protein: CASSQAGYGYTF
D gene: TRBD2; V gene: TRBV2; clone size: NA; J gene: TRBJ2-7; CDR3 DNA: TGTGCCAGCACGGGGATTCCGGGACTAGCGGGGGTGGCCTACGAGCAGTACTTC; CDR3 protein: CASTGIPGLAGVAYEQYF
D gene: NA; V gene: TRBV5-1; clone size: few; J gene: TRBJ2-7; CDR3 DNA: TGCGCCAGCAGCTTGGCCGGGGTTGCCGAGCAGTACTTC; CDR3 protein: CASSLAGVAEQYF
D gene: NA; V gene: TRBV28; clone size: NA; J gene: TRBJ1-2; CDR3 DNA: TGTGCCAGCAGTTCAACGGGCCAGGGGTACTATGGCTACACCTTC; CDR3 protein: CASSSTGQGYYGYTF
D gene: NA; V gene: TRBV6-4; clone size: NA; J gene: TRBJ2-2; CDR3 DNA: TGTGCCAGCAGGCAACTGATTACGAGCACCGGGGAGCTGTTTTTT; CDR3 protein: CASRQLITSTGELFF
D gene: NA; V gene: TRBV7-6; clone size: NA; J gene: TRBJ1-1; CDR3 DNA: TGTGCCAGCAGCCAGATGGGGATGAACACTGAAGCTTTCTTT; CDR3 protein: CASSQMGMNTEAFF
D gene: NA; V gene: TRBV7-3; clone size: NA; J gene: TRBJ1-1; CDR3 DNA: TGTGCCAGCAGCCCCCGGGTGGGAGACCCGAACACTGAAGCTTTCTTT; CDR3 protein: CASSPRVGDPNTEAFF
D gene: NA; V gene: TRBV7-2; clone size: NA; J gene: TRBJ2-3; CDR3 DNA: TGTGCCAGCAGCCCTGTCGCAGATACGCAGTATTTT; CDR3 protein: CASSPVADTQYF
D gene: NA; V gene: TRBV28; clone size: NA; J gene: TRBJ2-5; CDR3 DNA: TGTGCCAGCAGTCGCTCGGGGGGACAATTGGCCCAGTACTTC; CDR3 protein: CASSRSGGQLAQYF
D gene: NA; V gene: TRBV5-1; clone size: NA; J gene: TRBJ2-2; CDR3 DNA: TGCGCCAGTGCGACGACGAACACCGGGGAGCTGTTTTTT; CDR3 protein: CASATTNTGELFF
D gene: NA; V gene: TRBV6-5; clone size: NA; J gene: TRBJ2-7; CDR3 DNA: TGTGCCAGCAGTTTAACAGGAGGGTCGGACGAGCAGTACTTC; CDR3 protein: CASSLTGGSDEQYF